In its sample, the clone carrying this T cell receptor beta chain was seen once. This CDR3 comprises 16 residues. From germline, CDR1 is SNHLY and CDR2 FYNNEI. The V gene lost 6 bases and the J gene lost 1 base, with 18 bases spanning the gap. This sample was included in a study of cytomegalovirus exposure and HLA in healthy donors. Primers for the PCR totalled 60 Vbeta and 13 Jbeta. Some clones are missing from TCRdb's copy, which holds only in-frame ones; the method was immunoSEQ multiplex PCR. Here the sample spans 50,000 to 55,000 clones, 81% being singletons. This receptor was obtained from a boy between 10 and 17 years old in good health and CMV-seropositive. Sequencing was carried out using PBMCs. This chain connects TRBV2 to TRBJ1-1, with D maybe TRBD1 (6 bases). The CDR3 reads CASRRGQGMGNTEAFF. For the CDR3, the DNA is TGTGCCAGCAGGAGGGGACAAGGGATGGGGAACACTGAAGCTTTCTTT.